This T cell receptor beta chain is from a study of blood T cell repertoires in COVID-19. The wider study: Sample material is recorded as cDNA or gDNA derived from T cells, B-cell-depleted T cells, or PBMCs.

Data came from immunoSEQ multiplex PCR; TCRdb stores just in-frame clones and leaves some out. This table holds approximately 300,000 clones, 86% found once. V gave up 0 bases and J gave up 7 bases; unmatched junction bases: 3. CDR1 and CDR2 from the germline V gene are SGHRS and YFSETQ. This CDR3 contains 15 residues. The chain carries TRBV5-1 and TRBJ1-6, with TRBD1 matching 8 bases. This receptor was identified in a woman between 18 and 29 years old who had recovered from COVID-19. Sequenced material: PBMCs or T cells enriched from blood (not recorded which). The CDR3, as DNA: TGCGCCAGCAGCTTGGGATCAGGGGGCAATTCACCCCTCCACTTT. It translates to CASSLGSGGNSPLHF.